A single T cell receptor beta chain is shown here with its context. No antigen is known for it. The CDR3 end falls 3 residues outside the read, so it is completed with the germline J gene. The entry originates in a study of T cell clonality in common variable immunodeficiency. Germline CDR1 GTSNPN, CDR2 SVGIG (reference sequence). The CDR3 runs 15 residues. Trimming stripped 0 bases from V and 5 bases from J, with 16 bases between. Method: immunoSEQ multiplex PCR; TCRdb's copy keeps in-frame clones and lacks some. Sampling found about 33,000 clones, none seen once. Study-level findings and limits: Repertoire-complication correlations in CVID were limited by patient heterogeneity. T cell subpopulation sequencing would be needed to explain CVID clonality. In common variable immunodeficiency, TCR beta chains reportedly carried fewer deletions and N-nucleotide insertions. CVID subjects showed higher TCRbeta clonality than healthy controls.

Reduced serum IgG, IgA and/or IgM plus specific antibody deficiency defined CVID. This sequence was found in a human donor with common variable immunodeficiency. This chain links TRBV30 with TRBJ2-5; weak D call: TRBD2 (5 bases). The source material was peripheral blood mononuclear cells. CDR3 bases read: TGTGCCTGGAGTGTACCTCGGGGAAGGACGGAGACC. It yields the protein CAWSVPRGRTET. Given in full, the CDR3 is CAWSVPRGRTETQYF.